The 14 T cell receptor beta chains presented below share a single source sample, sequenced in a study of vaccination effects on CD4 cells after COVID-19. The antigens these receptors bind are not known. The repertoire was sequenced with immunoSEQ multiplex PCR; TCRdb's copy has only in-frame clones and lacks some. Of approximately 40,000 clones listed, more than 65% were seen once; the top ten hold 3.5% to 4.5%. Cells that had been cultured for less than eleven days were the source of isolated CD4+ T cells. Convalescent patients had PCR-confirmed SARS-CoV-2 infection between March and December 2020. Two-dose BNT162b2 or mRNA-1273 vaccination was given to participants. The sample was CD4+ T cells from PBMCs cultured without peptide, taken after COVID-19 vaccination. The receptors originated from a human donor who had a prior SARS-CoV-2 infection.

This chain connects TRBV28 to TRBJ2-7, with TRBD2 identical over 11 bases. CDR3 length equals 15 residues. The V gene's germline CDR1 is MDHEN and CDR2 SYDVKM. V lost 3 bases and J lost 7; bases outside the gene matches: 8. The CDR3 region has the DNA TGTGCCAGCAGTTTCCTTAGCGGGAGGGGAGGGGAGCAGTACTTC. It codes for CASSFLSGRGGEQYF.

The gene calls are TRBV18 and TRBJ1-4; no firm D call. This CDR3 comprises 16 residues. The germline CDR1 and CDR2 sequences are KGHSH and LQKENI. The V gene lost 2 bases and the J gene lost 5 bases, with 15 bases spanning the gap. The CDR3 DNA reads as TGTGCCAGCTCACCAACCCCGCGATCTGGGAATGAAAAACTGTTTTTT. Protein sequence: CASSPTPRSGNEKLFF. The entire variable domain, with the rest obtained from reference TRBV18 and TRBJ1-4, is as follows: NAGVMQNPRHLVRRRGQEARLRCSPMKGHSHVYWYRQLPEEGLKFMVYLQKENIIDESGMPKERFSAEFPKEGPSILRIQQVVRGDSAAYFCASSPTPRSGNEKLFFGSGTQLSVL.

This clone turned up a few times. CDR3 sequence: CASSLGQGAFYEQYF. The DNA of the CDR3 is TGTGCCAGCAGTTTAGGACAGGGGGCGTTCTACGAGCAGTACTTC. The chain is built from TRBV2 and TRBJ2-7; 11 bases map to TRBD1. V lost 5 bases, J lost 3 bases, and 6 bases stayed unmatched. In germline, CDR1 is SNHLY, CDR2 FYNNEI. This CDR3 comprises 15 residues.

The chain carries TRBV2 and TRBJ1-3; D remains ambiguous. This CDR3 contains 14 residues. Germline V gene lookup returns CDR1 SNHLY and CDR2 FYNNEI. Trimming cost V 10 bases and J 0 bases, with 13 bases left between them. CDR3 DNA sequence: TGTGCCATGCTAGGGCGACTCTCTGGAAACACCATATATTTT. Protein: CAMLGRLSGNTIYF. Full variable domain (missing parts from reference TRBV2 and TRBJ1-3): EPEVTQTPSHQVTQMGQEVILRCVPISNHLYFYWYRQILGQKVEFLVSFYNNEISEKSEIFDDQFSVERPDGSNFTLKIRSTKLEDSAMYFCAMLGRLSGNTIYFGEGSWLTVV.

CDR3 sequence: CASSLDLAGTSREQYF. The CDR3 DNA reads TGTGCCAGCAGCTTAGATTTGGCGGGGACGAGCCGCGAGCAGTACTTC. This chain joins TRBV7-9 and TRBJ2-7, with D perhaps TRBD2 (6 bases). Germline CDR1 SEHNR, CDR2 FQNEAQ (reference sequence). Trimming shortened V by 1 base and J by 6 bases, and 19 bases separated the two germline ends. The CDR3 runs to 16 residues.

V gene TRBV7-2 combines with J gene TRBJ2-7; D gene ambiguous. Germline CDR1 is SGHTA and CDR2 is FQGNSA. The CDR3 is made up of 14 amino acids. Deletions cut 5 bases from V and 5 bases from J, with 16 bases between. CDR3 protein: CASSLDSSRDEQYF. CDR3 sequence (DNA): TGTGCCAGCAGCCTAGACTCCTCCCGGGACGAGCAGTACTTC.

The J gene is TRBJ1-2, the V gene TRBV18, with D possibly matching TRBD1 (5 bases). V was cut by 0 bases and J by 4 bases, with 24 bases left in between. Germline CDR1 reads KGHSH; CDR2 reads LQKENI. The CDR3 is 19 amino acids. CDR3 DNA sequence: TGTGCCAGCTCACCACCGACCCCCGGGCAGGGAAAGCTCGTCTATGGCTACACCTTC. As protein: CASSPPTPGQGKLVYGYTF. Variable domain in full (rest from reference TRBV18 and TRBJ1-2): NAGVMQNPRHLVRRRGQEARLRCSPMKGHSHVYWYRQLPEEGLKFMVYLQKENIIDESGMPKERFSAEFPKEGPSILRIQQVVRGDSAAYFCASSPPTPGQGKLVYGYTFGSGTRLTVV.

This clone was found once. J is TRBJ2-5 and V is TRBV4-2, with 8 bases fitting TRBD2. Looked up from germline, CDR1 is LGHNA and CDR2 is YNFKEQ. V was pared by 6 bases and J by 5 bases, with 11 bases of the junction left unmatched. This CDR3 contains 15 residues. In DNA, the CDR3 is TGTGCCAGCAGTTTGGAGGGCGGGAGGTGGGAGACCCAGTACTTC. Translating it yields CASSLEGGRWETQYF.

The CDR3 nucleotides read TGTGCCAGCAGCCAAGTGAGCGGGAATAACAATGAGCAGTTCTTC. Protein sequence: CASSQVSGNNNEQFF. This chain connects TRBV3-1 (or the pseudogene TRBV3-2) to TRBJ2-1; TRBD2 aligns across 7 bases. Germline V gives CDR1 LGHDT, CDR2 YNNKEL (reference sequence). J gave up 5 bases and V 1 base, and 5 bases lay outside the gene matches. The CDR3 is 15 residues long.

This chain connects TRBV7-6 to TRBJ2-3; 9 nucleotides align to TRBD1. The ends lost 1 base at V and 6 bases at J; junction bases unmatched: 8. The CDR3 runs to 16 residues. Germline CDR1 SGHVS, CDR2 FNYEAQ. CDR3 nucleotide sequence: TGTGCCAGCAGCTTAGAAGGTACAGGGGGCTACGATACGCAGTATTTT. Translation gives CASSLEGTGGYDTQYF.

The genes are TRBV5-4 and TRBJ2-3; 8 bases line up with TRBD2. The CDR3 covers 16 residues. Losses at the gene ends were 4 bases for V and 0 bases for J; bases not matched to a gene: 7. Germline V CDR1 and CDR2: SGHNT, YYREEE (reference sequence). As DNA, the CDR3 is TGTGCCAGCAGCCCAATGAGCGGGAGAAGCACAGATACGCAGTATTTT. Protein: CASSPMSGRSTDTQYF. Full variable domain (rest looked up from reference TRBV5-4 and TRBJ2-3): ETGVTQSPTHLIKTRGQQVTLRCSSQSGHNTVSWYQQALGQGPQFIFQYYREEENGRGNFPPRFSGLQFPNYSSELNVNALELDDSALYLCASSPMSGRSTDTQYFGPGTRLTVL.

The chain links TRBV7-2 to TRBJ1-2, with D unclear. V was shortened by 5 bases and J by 1 base, with 5 bases between the two germline ends. This CDR3 spans 12 amino acids. CDR1 and CDR2 (germline): SGHTA, FQGNSA. CDR3 DNA: TGTGCCAGCAGCCTACTTAACTATGGCTACACCTTC. Its translation is CASSLLNYGYTF.

This clone is a singleton in its sample. V is TRBV5-1 and J is TRBJ1-4, with a weak D call TRBD1 (5 bases). The ends were cut back, 2 bases at V and 8 bases at J, with 22 bases in the middle. The germline CDR1 and CDR2 sequences are SGHRS and YFSETQ. The length of the CDR3 is 17 residues. CDR3 DNA sequence: TGCGCCAGCAGCTTTGCCGGGGCGACGGGTTTCGGAGAAAAACTGTTTTTT. Its translation: CASSFAGATGFGEKLFF.

J is TRBJ2-1 and V is TRBV7-8; D is unresolved. This CDR3 comprises 12 residues. The V end lost 7 bases, the J end lost 6 bases, and 10 bases lay between the germline ends. Germline-derived CDR1 and CDR2 are SGHVS and FQNEAQ. This chain's CDR3 is CASTPPGNEQFF. In DNA form, the CDR3 reads TGTGCCAGCACCCCCCCGGGCAATGAGCAGTTCTTC.